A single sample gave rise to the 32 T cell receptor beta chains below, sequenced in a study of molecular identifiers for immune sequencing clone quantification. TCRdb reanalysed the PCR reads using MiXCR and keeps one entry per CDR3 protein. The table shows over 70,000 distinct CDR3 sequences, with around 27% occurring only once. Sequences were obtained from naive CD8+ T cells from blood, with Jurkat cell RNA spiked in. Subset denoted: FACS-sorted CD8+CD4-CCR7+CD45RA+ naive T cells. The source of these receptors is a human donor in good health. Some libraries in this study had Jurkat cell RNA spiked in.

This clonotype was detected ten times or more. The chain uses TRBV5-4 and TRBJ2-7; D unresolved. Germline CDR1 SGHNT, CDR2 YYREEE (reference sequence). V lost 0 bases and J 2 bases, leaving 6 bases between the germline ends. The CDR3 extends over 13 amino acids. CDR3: CASSLEDPYEQYF. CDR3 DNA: TGTGCCAGCAGCTTGGAGGACCCCTACGAGCAGTACTTC.

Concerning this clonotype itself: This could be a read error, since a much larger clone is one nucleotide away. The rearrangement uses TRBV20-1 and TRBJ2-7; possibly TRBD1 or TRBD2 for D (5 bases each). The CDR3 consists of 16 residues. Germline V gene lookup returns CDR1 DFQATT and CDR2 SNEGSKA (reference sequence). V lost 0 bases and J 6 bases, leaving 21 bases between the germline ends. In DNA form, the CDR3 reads TGCAGTGCTAGAGATCCGGACGGGACCTCCTTCTGCGAGCAGTACTTC. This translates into CSARDPDGTSFCEQYF.

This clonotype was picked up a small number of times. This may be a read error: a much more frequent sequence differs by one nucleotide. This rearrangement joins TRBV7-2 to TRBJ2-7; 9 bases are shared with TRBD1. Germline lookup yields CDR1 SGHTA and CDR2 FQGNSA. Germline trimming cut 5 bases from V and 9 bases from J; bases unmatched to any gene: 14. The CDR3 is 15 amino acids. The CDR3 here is CASSRRTGEYEGQYF. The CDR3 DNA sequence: TGTGCCAGCAGCCGGCGGACAGGGGAGTACGAAGGGCAGTACTTC.

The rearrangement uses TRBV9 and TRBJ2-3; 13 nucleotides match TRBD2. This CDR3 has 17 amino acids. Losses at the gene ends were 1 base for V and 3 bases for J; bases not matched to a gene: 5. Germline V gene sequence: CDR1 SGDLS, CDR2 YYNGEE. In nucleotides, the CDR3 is TGTGCCAGCAGCGTAACTAGCGGGAGGGCCAAGACAGATACGCAGTATTTT. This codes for CASSVTSGRAKTDTQYF.

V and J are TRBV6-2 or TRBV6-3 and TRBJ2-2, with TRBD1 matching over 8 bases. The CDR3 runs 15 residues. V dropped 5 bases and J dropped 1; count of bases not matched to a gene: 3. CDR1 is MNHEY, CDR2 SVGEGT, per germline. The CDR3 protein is CASSRGQGNTGELFF. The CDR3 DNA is TGTGCCAGCAGTCGAGGACAGGGGAACACCGGGGAGCTGTTTTTT.

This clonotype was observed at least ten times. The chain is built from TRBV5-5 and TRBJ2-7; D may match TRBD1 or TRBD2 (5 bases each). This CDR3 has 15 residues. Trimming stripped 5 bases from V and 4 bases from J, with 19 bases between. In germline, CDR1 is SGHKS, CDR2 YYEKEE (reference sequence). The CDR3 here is CASRLRGPSGYEQYF. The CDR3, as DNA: TGTGCCAGCAGACTACGGGGACCCTCTGGGTACGAGCAGTACTTC. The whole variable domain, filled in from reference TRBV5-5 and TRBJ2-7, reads DAGVTQSPTHLIKTRGQQVTLRCSPISGHKSVSWYQQVLGQGPQFIFQYYEKEERGRGNFPDRFSARQFPNYSSELNVNALLLGDSALYLCASRLRGPSGYEQYFGPGTRLTVT.

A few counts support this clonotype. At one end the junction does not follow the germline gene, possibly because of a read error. CDR3 sequence reads: CAWTSTDAQYF. CDR3 coding DNA: TGTGCCTGGACTAGCACAGATGCGCAGTATTTT. The chain joins TRBV30 to TRBJ2-3; maybe TRBD2 (5 bases). CDR1 and CDR2 (germline): GTSNPN, SVGIG (reference sequence). This CDR3 has 11 amino acids.

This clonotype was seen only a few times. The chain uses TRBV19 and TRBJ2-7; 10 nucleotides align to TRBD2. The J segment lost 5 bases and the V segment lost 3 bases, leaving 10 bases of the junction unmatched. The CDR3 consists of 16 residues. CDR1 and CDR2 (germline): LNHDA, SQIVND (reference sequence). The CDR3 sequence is CASSMRLAGVVNEQYF. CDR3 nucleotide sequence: TGTGCCAGTAGTATGCGTCTAGCGGGAGTGGTAAACGAGCAGTACTTC.

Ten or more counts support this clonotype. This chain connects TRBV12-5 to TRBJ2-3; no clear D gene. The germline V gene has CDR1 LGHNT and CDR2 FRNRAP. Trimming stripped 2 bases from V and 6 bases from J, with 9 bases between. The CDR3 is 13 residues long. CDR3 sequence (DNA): TGTGCTAGTGGTTTGTCGGTTCTGGATACGCAGTATTTT. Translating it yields CASGLSVLDTQYF.

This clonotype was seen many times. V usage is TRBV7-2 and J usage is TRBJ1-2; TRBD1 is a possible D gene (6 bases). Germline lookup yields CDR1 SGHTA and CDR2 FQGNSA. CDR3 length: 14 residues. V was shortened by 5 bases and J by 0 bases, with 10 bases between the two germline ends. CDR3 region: CASSVGGPNYGYTF. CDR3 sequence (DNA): TGTGCCAGCAGCGTAGGGGGTCCTAACTATGGCTACACCTTC.

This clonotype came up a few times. This chain's CDR3 is CASSIMGQPSEQYF. CDR3 DNA sequence: TGTGCCAGTAGTATAATGGGCCAACCATCCGAGCAGTACTTC. J is TRBJ2-7 and V is TRBV19; D is unresolved. Germline V gene data show CDR1 as LNHDA and CDR2 as SQIVND (reference sequence). V was pared by 2 bases and J by 6 bases, with 14 bases between. The CDR3 has 14 amino acids. Full variable domain (missing parts from reference TRBV19 and TRBJ2-7): DGGITQSPKYLFRKEGQNVTLSCEQNLNHDAMYWYRQDPGQGLRLIYYSQIVNDFQKGDIAEGYSVSREKKESFPLTVTSAQKNPTAFYLCASSIMGQPSEQYFGPGTRLTVT.

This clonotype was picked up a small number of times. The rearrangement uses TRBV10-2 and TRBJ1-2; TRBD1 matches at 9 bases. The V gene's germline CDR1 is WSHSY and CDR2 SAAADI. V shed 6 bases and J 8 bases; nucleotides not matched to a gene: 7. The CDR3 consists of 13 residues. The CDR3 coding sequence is TGCGCCAGCAGGGGGGGACAGGGTAAAGGCTACACCTTC. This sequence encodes CASRGGQGKGYTF.

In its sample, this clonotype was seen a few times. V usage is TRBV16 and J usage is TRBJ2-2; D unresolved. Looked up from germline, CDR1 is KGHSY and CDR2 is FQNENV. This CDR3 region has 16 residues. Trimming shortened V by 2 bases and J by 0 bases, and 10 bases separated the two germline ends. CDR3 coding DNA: TGTGCCAGCAGCCAAGGATTAGGATCGAACACCGGGGAGCTGTTTTTT. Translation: CASSQGLGSNTGELFF.

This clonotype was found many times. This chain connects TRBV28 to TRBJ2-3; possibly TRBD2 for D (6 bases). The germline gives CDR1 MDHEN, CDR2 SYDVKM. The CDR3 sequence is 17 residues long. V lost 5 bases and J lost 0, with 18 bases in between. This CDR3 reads CASSPPGLASSTDTQYF. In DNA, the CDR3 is TGTGCCAGCAGTCCGCCGGGGCTAGCGTCTAGCACAGATACGCAGTATTTT.

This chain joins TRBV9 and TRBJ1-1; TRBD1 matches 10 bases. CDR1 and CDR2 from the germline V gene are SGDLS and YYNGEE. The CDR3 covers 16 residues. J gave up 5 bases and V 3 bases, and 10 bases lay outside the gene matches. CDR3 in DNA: TGTGCCAGCAGCGGGCGGGGGGACAGGGGTTTAACTGAAGCTTTCTTT. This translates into CASSGRGDRGLTEAFF. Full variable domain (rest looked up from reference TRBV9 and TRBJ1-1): DSGVTQTPKHLITATGQRVTLRCSPRSGDLSVYWYQQSLDQGLQFLIQYYNGEERAKGNILERFSAQQFPDLHSELNLSSLELGDSALYFCASSGRGDRGLTEAFFGQGTRLTVV.

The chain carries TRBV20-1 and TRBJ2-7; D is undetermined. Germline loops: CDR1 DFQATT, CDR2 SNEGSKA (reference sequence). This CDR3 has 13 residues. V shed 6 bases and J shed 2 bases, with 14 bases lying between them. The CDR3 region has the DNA TGCAGTGCCCTAAGGGCGAGGACCTACGAGCAGTACTTC. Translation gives CSALRARTYEQYF.

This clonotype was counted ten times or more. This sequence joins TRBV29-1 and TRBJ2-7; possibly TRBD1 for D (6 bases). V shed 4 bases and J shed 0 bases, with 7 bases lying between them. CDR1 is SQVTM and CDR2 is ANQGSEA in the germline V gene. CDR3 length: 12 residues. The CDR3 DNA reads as TGCAGCGTTGTAGGGGGCTCCTACGAGCAGTACTTC. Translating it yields CSVVGGSYEQYF.

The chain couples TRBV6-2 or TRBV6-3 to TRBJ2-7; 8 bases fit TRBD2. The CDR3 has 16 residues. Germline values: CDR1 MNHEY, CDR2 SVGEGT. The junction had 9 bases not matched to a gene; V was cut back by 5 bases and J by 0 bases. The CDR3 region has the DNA TGTGCCAGCAGTGAACATTGGCGGGAGGACTCCTACGAGCAGTACTTC. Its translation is CASSEHWREDSYEQYF.

The chain's CDR3 is CASSLSVYLTDTQYF. DNA of the CDR3: TGTGCCAGCAGTTTATCCGTCTATCTCACAGATACGCAGTATTTT. This rearrangement joins TRBV28 to TRBJ2-3, with D uncertain. Per germline, CDR1 MDHEN and CDR2 SYDVKM. The CDR3 has 15 amino acids. Trimming took off 1 base at V and 2 bases at J, with 10 bases between the two ends.

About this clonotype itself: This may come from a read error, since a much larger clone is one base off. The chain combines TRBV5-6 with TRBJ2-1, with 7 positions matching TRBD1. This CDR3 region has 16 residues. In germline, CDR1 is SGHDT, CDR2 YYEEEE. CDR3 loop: CVSSLDRVVSYNEQFF. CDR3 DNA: TGTGTCAGCAGCTTAGACAGGGTAGTCTCCTACAATGAGCAGTTCTTC.

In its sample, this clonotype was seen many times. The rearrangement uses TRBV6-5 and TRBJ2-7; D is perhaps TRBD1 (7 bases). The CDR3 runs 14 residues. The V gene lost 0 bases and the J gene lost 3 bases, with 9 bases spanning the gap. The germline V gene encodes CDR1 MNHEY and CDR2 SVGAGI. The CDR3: CASSYSQGGYEQYF. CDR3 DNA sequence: TGTGCCAGCAGTTACTCCCAGGGGGGCTACGAGCAGTACTTC.

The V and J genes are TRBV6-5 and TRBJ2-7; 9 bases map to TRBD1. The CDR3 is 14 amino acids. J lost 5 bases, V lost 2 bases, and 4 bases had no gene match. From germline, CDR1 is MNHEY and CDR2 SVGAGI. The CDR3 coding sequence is TGTGCCAGCAGTTACGGACAGGGGTACCACGAGCAGTACTTC. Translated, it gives CASSYGQGYHEQYF.

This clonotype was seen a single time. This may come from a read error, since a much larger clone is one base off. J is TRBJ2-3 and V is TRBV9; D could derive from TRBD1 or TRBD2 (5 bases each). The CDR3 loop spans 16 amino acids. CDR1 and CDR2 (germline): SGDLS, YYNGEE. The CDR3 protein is CASSARPGTSTDTQCF. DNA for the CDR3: TGTGCCAGCAGCGCCCGACCCGGGACGAGCACAGATACGCAGTGTTTT.

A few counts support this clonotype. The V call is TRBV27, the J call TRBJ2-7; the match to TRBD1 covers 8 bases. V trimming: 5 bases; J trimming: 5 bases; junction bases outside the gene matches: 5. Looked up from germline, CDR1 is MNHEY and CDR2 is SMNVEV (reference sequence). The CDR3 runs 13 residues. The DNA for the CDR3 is TGTGCCAGCAGTCCCGAGACAGGGGACGAGCAGTACTTC. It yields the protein CASSPETGDEQYF.

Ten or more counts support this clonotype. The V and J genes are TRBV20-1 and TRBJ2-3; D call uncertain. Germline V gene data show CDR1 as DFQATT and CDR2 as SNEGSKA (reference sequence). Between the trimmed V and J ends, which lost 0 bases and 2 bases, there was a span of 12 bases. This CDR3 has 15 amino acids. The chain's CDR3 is CSARDSHDNTDTQYF. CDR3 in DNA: TGCAGTGCTAGAGATAGTCATGACAACACAGATACGCAGTATTTT.

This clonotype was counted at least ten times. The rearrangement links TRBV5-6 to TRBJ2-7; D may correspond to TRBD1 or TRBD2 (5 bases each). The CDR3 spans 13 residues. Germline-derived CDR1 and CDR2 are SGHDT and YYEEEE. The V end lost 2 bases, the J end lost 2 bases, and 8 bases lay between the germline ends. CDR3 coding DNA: TGTGCCAGCAGCTTTGGGACGACCTACGAGCAGTACTTC. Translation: CASSFGTTYEQYF.

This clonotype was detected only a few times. This CDR3 reads CASSFDRDSEETQYF. The CDR3 DNA is TGTGCCAGCAGCTTTGATCGGGACAGTGAAGAGACCCAGTACTTC. This chain joins TRBV5-4 and TRBJ2-5; TRBD1 aligns across 7 bases. In germline, CDR1 is SGHNT, CDR2 YYREEE (reference sequence). J gave up 3 bases and V 2 bases, and 7 bases lay outside the gene matches. The length of the CDR3 is 15 residues.

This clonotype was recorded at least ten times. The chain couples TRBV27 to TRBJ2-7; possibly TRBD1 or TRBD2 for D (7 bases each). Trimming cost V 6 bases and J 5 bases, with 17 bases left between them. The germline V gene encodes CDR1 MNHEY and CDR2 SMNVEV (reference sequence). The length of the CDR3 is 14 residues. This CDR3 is CASSLRGGWNEQYF. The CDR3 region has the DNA TGTGCCAGCAGCCTCAGGGGGGGATGGAACGAGCAGTACTTC.

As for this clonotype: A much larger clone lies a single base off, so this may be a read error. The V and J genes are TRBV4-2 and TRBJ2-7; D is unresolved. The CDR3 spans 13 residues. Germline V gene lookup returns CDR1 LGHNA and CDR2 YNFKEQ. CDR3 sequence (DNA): TGTGCCAGCAGCCAAGAAGGCCTCTACGAGCAGTGCTTC. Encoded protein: CASSQEGLYEQCF.

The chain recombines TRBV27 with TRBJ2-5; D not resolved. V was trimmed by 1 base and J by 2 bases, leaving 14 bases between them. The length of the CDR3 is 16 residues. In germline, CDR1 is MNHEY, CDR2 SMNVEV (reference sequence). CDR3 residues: CASSLLGSRAQETQYF. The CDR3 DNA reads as TGTGCCAGCAGTTTATTGGGCAGTAGGGCACAAGAGACCCAGTACTTC.

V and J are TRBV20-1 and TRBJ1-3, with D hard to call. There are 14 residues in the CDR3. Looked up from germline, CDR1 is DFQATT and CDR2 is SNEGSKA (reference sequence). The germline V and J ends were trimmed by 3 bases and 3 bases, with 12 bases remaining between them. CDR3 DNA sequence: TGCAGTGCTAGCGCGGGGTATAGTGGAAACACCATATATTTT. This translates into CSASAGYSGNTIYF.

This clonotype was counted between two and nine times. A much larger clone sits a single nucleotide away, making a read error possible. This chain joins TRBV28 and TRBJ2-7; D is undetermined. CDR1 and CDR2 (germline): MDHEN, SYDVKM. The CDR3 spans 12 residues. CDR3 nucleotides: TGTGCCAGCAGCTGGCAGAGTACCGAGCGGTACTTC. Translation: CASSWQSTERYF. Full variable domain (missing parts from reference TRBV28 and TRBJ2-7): DVKVTQSSRYLVKRTGEKVFLECVQDMDHENMFWYRQDPGLGLRLIYFSYDVKMKEKGDIPEGYSVSREKKERFSLILESASTNQTSMYLCASSWQSTERYFGPGTRLTVT.